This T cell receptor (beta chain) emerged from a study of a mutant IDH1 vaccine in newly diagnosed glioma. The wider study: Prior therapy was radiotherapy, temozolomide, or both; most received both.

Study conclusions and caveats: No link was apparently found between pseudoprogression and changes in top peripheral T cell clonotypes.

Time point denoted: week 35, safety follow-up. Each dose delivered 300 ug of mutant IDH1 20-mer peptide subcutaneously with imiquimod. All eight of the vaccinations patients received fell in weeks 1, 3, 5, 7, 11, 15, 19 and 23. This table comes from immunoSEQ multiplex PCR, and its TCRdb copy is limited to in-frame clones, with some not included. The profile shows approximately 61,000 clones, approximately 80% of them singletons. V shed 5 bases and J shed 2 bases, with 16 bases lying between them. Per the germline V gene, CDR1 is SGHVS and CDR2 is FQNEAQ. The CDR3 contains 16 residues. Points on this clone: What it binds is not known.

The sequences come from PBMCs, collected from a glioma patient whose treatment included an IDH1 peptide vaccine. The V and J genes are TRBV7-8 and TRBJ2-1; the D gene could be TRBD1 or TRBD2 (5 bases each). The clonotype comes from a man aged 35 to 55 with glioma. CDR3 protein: CASSNLWGNTYNEQFF. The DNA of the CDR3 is TGTGCCAGCAGCAACCTGTGGGGGAATACCTACAATGAGCAGTTCTTC.